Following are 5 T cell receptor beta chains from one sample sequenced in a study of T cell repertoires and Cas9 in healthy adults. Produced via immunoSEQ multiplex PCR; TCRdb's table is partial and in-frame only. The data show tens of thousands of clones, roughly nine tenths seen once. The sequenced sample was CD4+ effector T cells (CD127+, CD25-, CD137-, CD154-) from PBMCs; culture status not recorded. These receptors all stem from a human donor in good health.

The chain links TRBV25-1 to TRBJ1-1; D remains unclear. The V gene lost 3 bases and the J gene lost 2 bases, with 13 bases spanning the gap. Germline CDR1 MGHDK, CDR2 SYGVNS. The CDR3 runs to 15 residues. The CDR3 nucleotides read TGTGCCAGCAGTGAGATCTGGGAACGAAACACTGAAGCTTTCTTT. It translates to CASSEIWERNTEAFF.

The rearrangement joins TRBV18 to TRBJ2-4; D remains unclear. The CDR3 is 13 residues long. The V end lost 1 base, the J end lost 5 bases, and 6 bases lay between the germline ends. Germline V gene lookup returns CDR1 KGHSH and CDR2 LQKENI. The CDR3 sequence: CASSPLIENIQYF. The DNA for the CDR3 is TGTGCCAGCTCACCACTTATAGAAAACATTCAGTACTTC.

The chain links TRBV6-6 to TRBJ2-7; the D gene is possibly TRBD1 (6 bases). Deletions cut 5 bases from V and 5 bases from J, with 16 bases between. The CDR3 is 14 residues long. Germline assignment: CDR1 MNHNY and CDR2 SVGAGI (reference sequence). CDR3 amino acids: CASSPHQGRDEQYF. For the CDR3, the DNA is TGTGCCAGCAGTCCCCACCAGGGGCGGGACGAGCAGTACTTC.

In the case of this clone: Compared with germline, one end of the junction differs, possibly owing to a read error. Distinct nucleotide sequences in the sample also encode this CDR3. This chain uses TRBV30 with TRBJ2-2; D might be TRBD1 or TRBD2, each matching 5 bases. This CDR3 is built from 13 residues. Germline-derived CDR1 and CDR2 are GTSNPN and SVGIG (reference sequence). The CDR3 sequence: CAWSNRLTGELFF. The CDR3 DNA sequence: TGTGCCTGGAGTAACAGGCTCACCGGGGAGCTGTTCTTT.

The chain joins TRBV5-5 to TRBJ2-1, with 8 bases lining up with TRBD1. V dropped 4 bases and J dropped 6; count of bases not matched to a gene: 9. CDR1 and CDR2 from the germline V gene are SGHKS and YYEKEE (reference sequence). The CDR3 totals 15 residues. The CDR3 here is CASSLGQGPSNEQFF. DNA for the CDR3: TGTGCCAGCAGCCTTGGACAGGGTCCCTCCAATGAGCAGTTCTTC.